What follows are 3 T cell receptor beta chains derived from one specimen sequenced in a study of naive and memory T cell subsets. Two oligonucleotides, mixed equimolar, formed the beta constant-region primer covering TRBC1 and TRBC2. The ligated cDNA underwent four PCR rounds using SP2 and nested alpha and beta constant-region primers. MiXCR, run by TCRdb on the UMI-ligation and nested PCR reads, gives a single entry per CDR3 protein. Of roughly 140,000 distinct CDR3 sequences in the sample, approximately 21% were seen once. These TCRs are of unknown antigen specificity. The study, taken as a whole, reports: A few larger clonotypes appeared in naive repertoires, especially CD8, possibly memory cells re-expressing CD45RA.

The specimen was naive CD8+ T cells from blood. Receptors originate from a human donor in good health.

The rearrangement uses TRBV6-5 and TRBJ1-5; 7 bases fit TRBD1. Germline CDR1 is MNHEY and CDR2 is SVGAGI. The trim removed 5 bases at V and 3 bases at J, leaving 4 bases unmatched. The CDR3 sequence is 14 residues long. The CDR3 nucleotides are TGTGCCAGCAGTCGGACAGGCCCCAATCAGCCCCAGCATTTT. It encodes CASSRTGPNQPQHF.

The gene calls are TRBV28 and TRBJ2-1; 12 nucleotides align to TRBD2. Per germline, CDR1 MDHEN and CDR2 SYDVKM. With V trimmed by 3 bases and J by 2 bases, 8 bases remained unmatched. The CDR3 is made up of 18 amino acids. In nucleotides, the CDR3 is TGTGCCAGCAGTTTTGGGCTAGCGGGAGGGCCCCCCTACAATGAGCAGTTCTTC. Translated: CASSFGLAGGPPYNEQFF.

The chain recombines TRBV7-9 with TRBJ2-5; D is possibly TRBD2 (6 bases). From germline, CDR1 is SEHNR and CDR2 FQNEAQ (reference sequence). This CDR3 spans 13 amino acids. V lost 5 bases, J lost 2 bases, and 9 bases lay in between. The CDR3 nucleotides read TGTGCCAGCAGCATGGCGGGGCAAGAGACCCAGTACTTC. Translating it yields CASSMAGQETQYF.